The source of this TCR beta chain is a study of blood T cell dynamics during melanoma immunotherapy. This CDR3 is built from 15 residues. Trimming removed 5 bases from V and 0 bases from J, with 12 bases in between. Germline loops: CDR1 SGHRS, CDR2 YFSETQ. Method: immunoSEQ multiplex PCR; TCRdb's copy keeps in-frame clones and lacks some. Of around 20,000 clones listed, around 90% are singletons. Stated time point: week 3, after first cycle of checkpoint inhibitor. The material sequenced was blood, taken from a patient treated with checkpoint blockade. V and J are TRBV5-1 and TRBJ1-5, with no clear D. The sequence was obtained from a human donor with melanoma. In DNA, the CDR3 is TGCGCCAGCAGACCGACGGGGAATAGCAATCAGCCCCAGCATTTT. Residues: CASRPTGNSNQPQHF.